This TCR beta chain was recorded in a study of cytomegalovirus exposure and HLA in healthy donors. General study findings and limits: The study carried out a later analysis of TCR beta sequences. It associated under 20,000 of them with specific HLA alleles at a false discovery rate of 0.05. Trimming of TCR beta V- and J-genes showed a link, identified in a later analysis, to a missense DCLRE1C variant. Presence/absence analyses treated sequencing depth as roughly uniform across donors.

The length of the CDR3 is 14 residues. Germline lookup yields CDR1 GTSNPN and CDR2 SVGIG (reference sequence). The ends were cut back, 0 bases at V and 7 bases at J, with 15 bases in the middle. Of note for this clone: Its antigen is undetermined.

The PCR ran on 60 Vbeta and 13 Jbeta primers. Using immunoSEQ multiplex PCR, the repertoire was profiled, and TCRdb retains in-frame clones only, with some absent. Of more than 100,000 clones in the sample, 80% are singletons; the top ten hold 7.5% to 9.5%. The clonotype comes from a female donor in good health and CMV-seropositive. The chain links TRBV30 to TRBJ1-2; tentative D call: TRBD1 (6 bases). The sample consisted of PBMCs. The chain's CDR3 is CAWSVDSARGGYTF. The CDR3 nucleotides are TGTGCCTGGAGTGTGGACAGCGCGAGGGGTGGCTACACCTTC. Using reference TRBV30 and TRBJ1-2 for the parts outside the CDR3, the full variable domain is SQTIHQWPATLVQPVGSPLSLECTVEGTSNPNLYWYRQAAGRGLQLLFYSVGIGQISSEVPQNLSASRPQDRQFILSSKKLLLSDSGFYLCAWSVDSARGGYTFGSGTRLTVV.